This T cell receptor (beta chain) was profiled in a study of somatic mutations in cytotoxic T cells in rheumatoid arthritis. Across the whole study: Blood samples of around 30 ml were drawn from patients (in EDTA) right after diagnosis and before any treatment.

By positive magnetic bead selection, CD4+ and CD8+ cells were isolated, and their purity was checked by flow cytometry. On this clone: Its antigen is not known.

Germline CDR1 MNHEY, CDR2 SMNVEV (reference sequence). The CDR3 totals 14 residues. The V end lost 2 bases, the J end lost 2 bases, and 9 bases lay between the germline ends. Overall study results and limits: The top CD8+ clone topped 20% of CD8+ cells in about an eighth of the roughly 65 patients.

The protocol was immunoSEQ multiplex PCR, while the TCRdb copy is restricted to in-frame clones and leaves out a portion. The table records roughly 15,000 clones, roughly 79% of them present only once. The V and J genes are TRBV27 and TRBJ1-1; perhaps TRBD1 as D (6 bases). This TCR was recovered from an adult with rheumatoid arthritis. Sequencing was carried out using CD8+ T cells sorted from blood. The CDR3, as DNA: TGTGCCAGCAGTTTAGGGGGGGCTAACACTGAAGCTTTCTTT. Encoded protein: CASSLGGANTEAFF.